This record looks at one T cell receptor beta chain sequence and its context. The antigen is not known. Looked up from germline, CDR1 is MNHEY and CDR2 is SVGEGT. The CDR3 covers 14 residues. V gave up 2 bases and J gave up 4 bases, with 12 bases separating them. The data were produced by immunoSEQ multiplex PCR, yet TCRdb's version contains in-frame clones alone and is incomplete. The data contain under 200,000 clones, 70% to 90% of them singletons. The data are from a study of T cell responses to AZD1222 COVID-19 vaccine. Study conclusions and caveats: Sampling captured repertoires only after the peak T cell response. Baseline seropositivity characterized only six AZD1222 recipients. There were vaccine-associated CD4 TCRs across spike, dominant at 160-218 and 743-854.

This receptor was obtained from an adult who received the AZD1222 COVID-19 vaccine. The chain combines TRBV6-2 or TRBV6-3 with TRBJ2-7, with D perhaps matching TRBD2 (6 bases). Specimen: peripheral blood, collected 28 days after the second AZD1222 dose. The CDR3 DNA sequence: TGTGCCAGCAGTTACGGGGGGAGCCGGTACGAGCAGTACTTC. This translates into CASSYGGSRYEQYF.